The 23 T cell receptor beta chains below come from one sample, sequenced in a study of T-cell reconstitution after alpha-beta-depleted transplantation in children. A library of TCRbeta sequences, prepared with unique molecular identifiers, was generated. TCRdb processed the PCR reads anew with MiXCR; each CDR3 protein has one entry. The sample has some 400,000 distinct CDR3 sequences; about a fifth are singletons. Sample: PBMCs from the stem cell graft donor, taken from the stem cell graft. Receptors were obtained from a human donor who donated a stem cell graft to a child with acute myeloid leukemia.

This clonotype occurred a few times. The chain couples TRBV15 to TRBJ2-6; D unresolved. The CDR3 contains 16 residues. Trimming cost V 0 bases and J 1 base, with 7 bases left between them. The germline V gene encodes CDR1 LNHNV and CDR2 YYDKDF (reference sequence). The CDR3 protein is CATSRDKGSGANVLTF. The DNA for the CDR3 is TGTGCCACCAGCAGAGATAAAGGGTCTGGGGCCAACGTCCTGACTTTC.

CDR3 loop: CASSQGGRHYEQYF. The CDR3 nucleotides read TGTGCCAGCAGCCAGGGGGGGCGCCACTACGAGCAGTACTTC. V is TRBV21-1 and J is TRBJ2-7; TRBD1, the table's D call, lacks a check against the DNA. TRBV21-1 is given as a pseudogene. The CDR3 consists of 14 residues.

J is TRBJ1-1 and V is TRBV12-3 or TRBV12-4, with D perhaps TRBD1 (6 bases). The CDR3 has 15 amino acids. Between the trimmed V and J ends, which lost 6 bases and 0 bases, there was a span of 14 bases. CDR3 in DNA: TGTGCCAGCAGCCAGGAGGGGGTTTTGAACACTGAAGCTTTCTTT. This gives the protein CASSQEGVLNTEAFF.

The chain employs TRBV7-8 and TRBJ2-3; 7 bases fit TRBD2. With V trimmed by 6 bases and J by 8 bases, 11 bases remained unmatched. The CDR3 length is 14 residues. Per the germline V gene, CDR1 is SGHVS and CDR2 is FQNEAQ. The CDR3 region has the DNA TGTGCCAGCAGGCAAGCGGGATCCAAACCTACGCAGTATTTT. Translated: CASRQAGSKPTQYF.

Details on this clonotype: A much larger clone differs from this one at a single base, so this may be a read error. The CDR3 carries no conserved terminal phenylalanine or tryptophan, so it likely arises from a read error. The chain couples TRBV20-1 to TRBJ1-1, with D uncertain. V lost 1 base and J lost 3, with 12 bases in between. CDR1 is DFQATT, CDR2 SNEGSKA, per germline (reference sequence). This CDR3 contains 14 residues. CDR3 protein: CSARVRSGDTEAFY. The CDR3 coding sequence is TGCAGTGCTAGAGTACGGAGCGGGGACACTGAAGCTTTCTAT.

This clonotype was seen a handful of times. This sequence joins TRBV10-2 and TRBJ2-5, with D possibly TRBD2 on 5 matching bases. The CDR3 has 14 residues. The germline V and J ends were trimmed by 6 bases and 5 bases, with 16 bases remaining between them. The germline gives CDR1 WSHSY, CDR2 SAAADI. In DNA, the CDR3 is TGCGCCAGCAGCCCAAGCGGCCTCCGGGAGACCCAGTACTTC. Translated: CASSPSGLRETQYF.

The chain links TRBV25-1 to TRBJ2-3, with unresolved D. Germline assignment: CDR1 MGHDK and CDR2 SYGVNS. This CDR3 contains 13 residues. Trimming removed 8 bases from V and 2 bases from J, with 11 bases in between. In DNA, the CDR3 is TGTGCCAGCGGAAGACTCAACACAGATACGCAGTATTTT. Its protein product is CASGRLNTDTQYF.

Remarks on this clonotype: It may be a read error: a sequence one base away is much more abundant. The chain recombines TRBV15 with TRBJ1-1; D unresolved. Germline V CDR1 and CDR2: LNHNV, YYDKDF (reference sequence). The CDR3 extends over 14 amino acids. CDR3 DNA: TGTGCCACCAGCAGTCCGAAGCTGAACACTAAAGCTTTCTTT. Its translation is CATSSPKLNTKAFF.

This chain links TRBV7-6 with TRBJ2-1; 7 nucleotides line up with TRBD2. The CDR3 is 13 residues long. Per germline, CDR1 SGHVS and CDR2 FNYEAQ. V lost 4 bases and J lost 9; bases outside the gene matches: 6. For the CDR3, the DNA is TGTGCCAGCAGCTACTCCGGGACTACTGAGCAGTTCTTC. Translation: CASSYSGTTEQFF.

This clonotype occurred a few times. The chain carries TRBV28 and TRBJ2-7, with D unresolved. CDR3 length: 13 residues. V was clipped by 2 bases and J by 0 bases, with 5 bases between them. From germline, CDR1 is MDHEN and CDR2 SYDVKM. The CDR3 DNA is TGTGCCAGCAGTTTAAACCTCTCCTACGAGCAGTACTTC. Translated: CASSLNLSYEQYF.

The table lists this clonotype with many counts. CDR3 amino acids: CSASKGPMNTEAFF. The CDR3 DNA is TGCAGTGCTAGTAAGGGCCCCATGAACACTGAAGCTTTCTTT. This sequence joins TRBV20-1 and TRBJ1-1; D is unresolved. CDR1 and CDR2 from the germline V gene are DFQATT and SNEGSKA (reference sequence). The CDR3 contains 14 residues. The V and J ends lost 3 bases and 0 bases respectively, with 11 bases between them.

The chain combines TRBV9 with TRBJ2-6, with 8 bases matching TRBD1. The CDR3 spans 18 residues. CDR1 and CDR2 (germline): SGDLS, YYNGEE. The V segment lost 4 bases and the J segment 0 bases; nucleotides outside the gene matches: 9. CDR3 residues: CASSPRDRSYSGANVLTF. CDR3 sequence (DNA): TGTGCCAGCAGCCCTCGGGACAGGTCATACTCTGGGGCCAACGTCCTGACTTTC.

The V gene is TRBV12-3 or TRBV12-4, the J gene TRBJ2-7, with 7 bases identical to TRBD1. J gave up 2 bases and V 6 bases, and 7 bases lay outside the gene matches. The CDR3 loop spans 14 amino acids. The CDR3 nucleotides read TGTGCCAGCAGCCATACCCAGGGGGCCTACGAGCAGTACTTC. Protein sequence: CASSHTQGAYEQYF.

This clonotype was detected many times. The chain has TRBV20-1 and TRBJ1-5; D is perhaps TRBD1 (6 bases). The CDR3 has 13 amino acids. V was trimmed by 5 bases and J by 4 bases, leaving 12 bases between them. Germline V gene sequence: CDR1 DFQATT, CDR2 SNEGSKA (reference sequence). In DNA, the CDR3 is TGCAGTGCTCTGACAGGAATGAATCAGCCCCAGCATTTT. It encodes CSALTGMNQPQHF.

This clonotype was picked up a small number of times. The rearrangement links TRBV25-1 to TRBJ2-7, with 10 positions matching TRBD1. Germline CDR1 MGHDK, CDR2 SYGVNS. CDR3 length: 13 residues. J lost 13 bases, V lost 4 bases, and 10 bases had no gene match. The DNA for the CDR3 is TGTGCCAGCAGTGGATCCGGGACAGGGGTGACATACTTC. This gives the protein CASSGSGTGVTYF.

The chain recombines TRBV10-3 with TRBJ2-6; D gene unclear. The V gene lost 6 bases and the J gene lost 0 bases, with 15 bases spanning the gap. The CDR3 has 17 amino acids. Germline assignment: CDR1 ENHRY and CDR2 SYGVKD. This CDR3 reads CAISGSGPGSGANVLTF. DNA for the CDR3: TGTGCCATCAGCGGATCCGGGCCTGGCTCTGGGGCCAACGTCCTGACTTTC.

In this sample, this clonotype turned up many times. The rearrangement uses TRBV25-1 and TRBJ2-7; 7 positions agree with TRBD1. V shed 7 bases, J shed 1 base, and the junction held 4 bases outside the gene matches. CDR1 is MGHDK and CDR2 is SYGVNS in the germline V gene. CDR3 length: 13 residues. The CDR3 loop reads CASIPGQSYEQYF. The CDR3 bases are TGTGCCAGCATCCCGGGACAGTCCTACGAGCAGTACTTC.

V and J are TRBV5-1 and TRBJ2-3; TRBD2 agrees at 7 bases. V was clipped by 2 bases and J by 2 bases; unmatched bases: 11. The CDR3 is 17 amino acids. CDR1 SGHRS and CDR2 YFSETQ come from the germline V gene. The DNA for the CDR3 is TGCGCCAGCAGCTTCAGAGGTAGCGGGTACAACACAGATACGCAGTATTTT. It is translated as CASSFRGSGYNTDTQYF.

The V and J genes are TRBV7-9 and TRBJ1-1; D perhaps matches TRBD1 (5 bases). The germline V gene encodes CDR1 SEHNR and CDR2 FQNEAQ (reference sequence). CDR3 length equals 17 residues. Deletions cut 7 bases from V and 0 bases from J, with 21 bases between. This chain's CDR3 is CASTMTRDRDLNTEAFF. The CDR3 nucleotides read TGTGCCAGCACCATGACCCGGGACCGTGACTTGAACACTGAAGCTTTCTTT.

This chain links TRBV15 with TRBJ2-7, with D possibly called TRBD1 or TRBD2 (5 bases each). The V gene's germline CDR1 is LNHNV and CDR2 YYDKDF (reference sequence). The V and J ends lost 3 bases and 3 bases respectively, with 15 bases between them. The CDR3 is made up of 15 amino acids. The CDR3 loop is CATSSPWDGDYEQYF. The CDR3 nucleotides are TGTGCCACCAGCAGTCCCTGGGACGGGGACTACGAGCAGTACTTC.

The sample holds a few counts of this clonotype. This rearrangement joins TRBV4-3 to TRBJ2-7, with D perhaps matching TRBD1 (5 bases). V lost 0 bases, J lost 2 bases, and 14 bases lay in between. The CDR3 covers 16 residues. Germline CDR1 and CDR2: LGHNA and YSLEER. Written as DNA, the CDR3 is TGCGCCAGCAGCCAAGAGTTCGGTGGGGCAACCTACGAGCAGTACTTC. Translating gives CASSQEFGGATYEQYF.

The chain employs TRBV20-1 and TRBJ1-5, with D unresolved. The CDR3 contains 14 residues. The V and J ends lost 0 bases and 7 bases respectively, with 13 bases between them. CDR1 and CDR2 (germline): DFQATT, SNEGSKA (reference sequence). This chain's CDR3 is CSARDVGPGQPQHF. CDR3 nucleotides: TGCAGTGCTAGAGATGTAGGGCCAGGCCAGCCCCAGCATTTT.

This clonotype was counted many times. At one boundary the junction diverges from the germline segment, which might be a read error. This chain links TRBV4-1 with TRBJ2-3; D remains ambiguous. This CDR3 region has 13 residues. Germline-derived CDR1 and CDR2 are MGHRA and YSYEKL. The CDR3 DNA sequence: TGTGCCAGCAGCCAAGAAGGGACAGATACGCAGTATTTT. The encoded protein is CASSQEGTDTQYF.